This T cell receptor (beta chain) was sequenced for a study of persistence of HIV-infected CD4 T cells. Study-level findings and limits: Rare CMV-responding cells carrying HIV-1 proviruses were not analyzed separately for TCR. CMV- and Gag-responding cells had lower TCRbeta richness than CD3/CD28-responding cells.

Stimulation used around 10 ug/mL lysate from CMV-infected fibroblasts. Memory cells lacking CD40L and CD69 with high CD45RO were sorted. CDR1 is LNHDA and CDR2 is SQIVND in the germline V gene (reference sequence). This CDR3 contains 14 residues. The J segment lost 8 bases and the V segment lost 5 bases, leaving 9 bases of the junction unmatched. For this clone: No antigen is known for it.

This was the immunoSEQ version 4 assay in survey mode. Each sample used up to 1 ug genomic DNA diluted to about 10 ng/uL. Assay used: immunoSEQ multiplex PCR; TCRdb lists only in-frame clones, some missing. The sample contains some 41,000 clones, approximately 80% of which appear only once. The V call is TRBV19, the J call TRBJ1-2; TRBD1 matches 9 bases. This receptor was identified in an adult man with HIV who was CMV-seropositive. Material: CD4+ T cells sorted from PBMCs after roughly 18-hour stimulation, obtained from a patient who received antiretroviral therapy. CDR3 amino acids: CASSDRDRAPGYTF. CDR3 nucleotide sequence: TGTGCCAGTAGTGACCGGGACAGGGCGCCCGGCTACACCTTC.